This T cell receptor beta chain was identified in a study of cytomegalovirus exposure and HLA in healthy donors. Study-level background: Most donors, about 82% of around 400 genotyped, fell in the Caucasian-associated ancestry cluster. General observations from the study: Most TCR beta V segments were productive about 87% or about 30% of the time in an earlier analysis. It was assumed in the presence/absence analyses that sequencing depth was roughly uniform across donors.

The PCR employed 60 Vbeta primers together with 13 Jbeta primers. Produced via immunoSEQ multiplex PCR; TCRdb's table is partial and in-frame only. Among fewer than 200,000 clones, 70% to 80% were seen once, and the ten largest hold under 2.5%. Worth noting for this clone: No antigen is known for it.

Donors had nominal health at sampling but likely had unrecorded immune exposures. The clonotype originates from a man aged 35 to 55 in good health and CMV-seronegative. The source material was PBMCs.

The CDR3 here is CASSLTGDGANVLTF. DNA of the CDR3: TGCGCCAGCAGCTTGACAGGGGACGGGGCCAACGTCCTGACTTTC. This chain connects TRBV5-1 to TRBJ2-6, with TRBD1 identical over 7 bases. CDR1 is SGHRS and CDR2 is YFSETQ in the germline V gene. The V gene end was trimmed by 1 base and the J gene end by 4 bases; junction bases not matched to a gene: 2. The CDR3 is 15 amino acids.